The present T cell receptor (beta chain) was sequenced within a study of CD8 T cells in Susac syndrome. Study findings and constraints: As acknowledged by the study, its TCR sequencing and HLA analysis included a relatively small number of individuals.

Trimming took off 0 bases at V and 4 bases at J, with 10 bases between the two ends. Germline CDR1 reads SGDLS; CDR2 reads YYNGEE. The CDR3 is 14 amino acids. TCR beta sequencing covered blood CD8+ and CD4+ T cells. Diagnostic criteria for definite or probable disease, in their recently defined form, were met by the patients with Susac syndrome. A note on this clonotype: The antigen remains undetermined.

Random hexamers were used to reverse transcribe the RNA input (roughly 0.5 to 1 ug). The TCR beta CDR3 was amplified by immunoSEQ multiplex PCR across 54 Vbeta, 13 Jbeta. TCRdb re-called the immunoSEQ multiplex PCR reads through MiXCR, storing one row per CDR3 protein. The sample consists of fewer than 200,000 distinct CDR3 sequences, around 94% of them appearing once. J is TRBJ1-1 and V is TRBV9; TRBD1 is a possible D gene (5 bases). The sequencing sample was made of CD4+ T cells from PBMCs. The receptor was derived from a human donor with Susac syndrome. CDR3 nucleotide sequence: TGTGCCAGCAGCGTAGGGCCAGGGATCACTGAAGCTTTCTTT. It codes for CASSVGPGITEAFF.